This record concerns one T cell receptor (beta chain) sequence. Its target is not known. The data stem from a study of CD8+ T cells in alopecia areata. As for the study in general: Tofacitinib was taken orally by treated patients, and the dose was 5 to 10 mg twice daily. Tofacitinib therapy lasting 6 to 18 months was followed by 6 months off drug. Findings and caveats of the study: Sequencing of scalp tissue also captures the resident alphabeta T cells of normal skin. In patients, TCRs were shared less clearly than in mice, and HLA may possibly be involved.

The authors extracted RNA and reverse transcribed it into cDNA as the sequencing template. Repertoires were generated with immunoSEQ multiplex PCR, while TCRdb's copy carries only in-frame clones and drops some. The repertoire holds about 140,000 clones, with 51% as singletons. V dropped 7 bases and J dropped 6; count of bases not matched to a gene: 4. The CDR3 loop spans 12 amino acids. The germline V gene has CDR1 SGHRS and CDR2 YFSETQ. The chain recombines TRBV5-1 with TRBJ2-1; 7 bases align to TRBD2. This clonotype originated in a human donor with alopecia areata. Source: CD4+ T cells sorted from blood, taken at week 0. The CDR3 coding sequence is TGCGCCAGCGCACTAGCGCCCAATGAGCAGTTCTTC. It yields the protein CASALAPNEQFF. The complete variable domain, with remaining parts taken from reference TRBV5-1 and TRBJ2-1, reads KAGVTQTPRYLIKTRGQQVTLSCSPISGHRSVSWYQQTPGQGLQFLFEYFSETQRNKGNFPGRFSGRQFSNSRSEMNVSTLELGDSALYLCASALAPNEQFFGPGTRLTVL.